These 4 T cell receptor beta chains were sequenced from one sample in a study of T-cell memory formation after mild COVID-19. Using its own MiXCR run on the 5' RACE reads, TCRdb lists one record per CDR3 protein. Among some 440,000 distinct CDR3 sequences, about 23% were seen once, and the ten largest hold around an eighth. The sample was PBMCs or a T cell subset sorted from them (not recorded which). The receptor set was obtained from an adult woman who had mild COVID-19 (a few samples of this study predate the infection). Cell type and time point are not known.

The table lists this clonotype with a few counts. The V and J genes are TRBV12-3 or TRBV12-4 and TRBJ2-7, with D tentatively TRBD1 (6 bases). The CDR3 totals 12 residues. V gave up 6 bases and J gave up 4 bases, with 10 bases separating them. CDR3 in DNA: TGTGCCAGCAGCACAGGGCGGTACGAGCAGTACTTC. Protein product: CASSTGRYEQYF.

The chain has TRBV4-3 and TRBJ2-7; 7 bases fit TRBD2. J gave up 3 bases and V 3 bases, and 8 bases lay outside the gene matches. Per germline, CDR1 LGHNA and CDR2 YSLEER. The CDR3 is 15 amino acids. The CDR3 coding sequence is TGCGCCAGCAGCCAGGCCCACGGGACTATCTACGAGCAGTACTTC. Its protein product is CASSQAHGTIYEQYF.

This chain links TRBV10-3 with TRBJ2-7; no reliable D call. CDR1 is ENHRY, CDR2 SYGVKD, per germline. With 0 bases removed from V and 6 bases from J, the gap between germline ends came to 15 bases. The CDR3 spans 15 residues. Here the CDR3 reads CAISESLALEREQYF. As DNA, the CDR3 is TGTGCCATCAGTGAGTCGCTGGCACTGGAGCGCGAGCAGTACTTC.

This clonotype was counted between two and nine times. The chain is built from TRBV9 and TRBJ2-5; 8 positions agree with TRBD1. The CDR3 contains 16 residues. V gave up 3 bases and J gave up 2 bases; unmatched junction bases: 9. Per germline, CDR1 SGDLS and CDR2 YYNGEE. The CDR3 is CASSGDGDRLQETQYF. The CDR3 DNA sequence: TGTGCCAGCAGCGGAGATGGGGACAGGTTACAAGAGACCCAGTACTTC.